This T cell receptor (beta chain) emerged from a study of T cell responses to AZD1222 COVID-19 vaccine. The study, taken as a whole, reports: Mostly white British, mostly female donors; authors suggested clonal diversity may be underestimated. Spike-specific TCR repertoires showed rising breadth and depth after two AZD1222 doses. Repertoire collection took place solely once the T cell response had peaked.

Repertoires were generated with immunoSEQ multiplex PCR, while TCRdb's copy carries only in-frame clones and drops some. The sample contains tens of thousands of clones, around 91% of which appear only once. Second doses were pooled across both intervals (about 4 or about 12 weeks). The CDR3 has 11 amino acids. CDR1 and CDR2 (germline): SGHRS, YFSETQ. The V and J ends lost 0 bases and 7 bases respectively, with 5 bases between them. A remark on this clone: The antigen is not known.

The specimen was peripheral blood, collected 28 days after the second AZD1222 dose. V is TRBV5-1 and J is TRBJ2-7; D is uncertain. This sequence originates from an adult who received the AZD1222 COVID-19 vaccine. CDR3 residues: CASSLAREQYF. The CDR3 DNA follows: TGCGCCAGCAGCTTGGCGAGAGAGCAGTACTTC.